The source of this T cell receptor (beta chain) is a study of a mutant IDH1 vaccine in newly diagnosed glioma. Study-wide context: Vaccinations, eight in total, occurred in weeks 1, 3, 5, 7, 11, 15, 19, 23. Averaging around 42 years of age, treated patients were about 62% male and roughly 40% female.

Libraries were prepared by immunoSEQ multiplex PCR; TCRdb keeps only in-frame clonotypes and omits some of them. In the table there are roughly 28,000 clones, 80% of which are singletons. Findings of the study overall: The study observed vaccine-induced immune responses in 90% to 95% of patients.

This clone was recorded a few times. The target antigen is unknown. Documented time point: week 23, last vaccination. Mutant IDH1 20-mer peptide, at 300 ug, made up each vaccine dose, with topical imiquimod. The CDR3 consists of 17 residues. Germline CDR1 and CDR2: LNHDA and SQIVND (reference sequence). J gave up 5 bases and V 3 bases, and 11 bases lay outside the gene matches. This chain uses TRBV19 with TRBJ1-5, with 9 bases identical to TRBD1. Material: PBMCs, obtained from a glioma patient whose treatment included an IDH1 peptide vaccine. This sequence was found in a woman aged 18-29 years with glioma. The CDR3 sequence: CASSIIYLGDRDQPQHF. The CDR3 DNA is TGTGCCAGTAGTATCATATATCTAGGGGACAGGGATCAGCCCCAGCATTTT. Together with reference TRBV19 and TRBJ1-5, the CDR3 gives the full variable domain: DGGITQSPKYLFRKEGQNVTLSCEQNLNHDAMYWYRQDPGQGLRLIYYSQIVNDFQKGDIAEGYSVSREKKESFPLTVTSAQKNPTAFYLCASSIIYLGDRDQPQHFGDGTRLSIL.